The clone carrying this T cell receptor (beta chain) was picked up many times. This sample was taken from a study of T-cell memory formation after mild COVID-19. TCRdb itself ran the 5' RACE reads through MiXCR, one entry per CDR3 protein. The data show just over 300,000 distinct CDR3 sequences, roughly a fifth seen once. The clonotype originates from a man between 18 and 35 years old who had mild COVID-19 (a few samples of this study predate the infection). Cell type and time point are not known. Material: PBMCs or a T cell subset sorted from them (not recorded which).

The CDR3, as DNA: TGTGCCAGCAAGCCTAGCGGGGTGGGCACAGATACGCAGTATTTT. It codes for CASKPSGVGTDTQYF. This chain joins TRBV5-5 and TRBJ2-3, with TRBD2 matching 9 bases. The V gene's germline CDR1 is SGHKS and CDR2 YYEKEE (reference sequence). V gave up 6 bases and J gave up 1 base; unmatched junction bases: 6. CDR3 length equals 15 residues.